The present entry profiles one T cell receptor (beta chain) with its context. Its antigen remains unidentified. This sample was included in a study of identical twins. Study-level results: There were fewer insertions in abundant cord blood beta clonotypes, but memory repertoires showed no such pattern. With monozygotic twins, out-of-frame TCR alpha sharing exceeded what models estimated.

Each cDNA held unique molecular identifiers, and template switching gave it a universal primer site. Via MiXCR, TCRdb re-called the 5' RACE reads, giving one row per CDR3 protein. The table includes approximately 630,000 distinct CDR3 sequences, 7.1% detected once. Germline values: CDR1 ENHRY, CDR2 SYGVKD. This CDR3 region has 13 residues. V shed 10 bases, J shed 7 bases, and the junction held 7 bases outside the gene matches. These same data were also listed under a study on yellow fever vaccine responses in identical twins.

The clonotype was recovered from a woman aged 18-29 years in good health. The chain carries TRBV10-3 and TRBJ2-2; 9 bases agree with TRBD1. The sample was PBMCs. CDR3 coding DNA: TGTGCCAGTGATACAGGGGGCTTCGGGGAGCTGTTTTTT. This translates into CASDTGGFGELFF.